The clone carrying this T cell receptor beta chain was observed a single time. The source of the sample is a study of shared clonotypes between healthy human individuals. CDR1 LNHDA and CDR2 SQIVND come from the germline V gene (reference sequence). With 7 bases removed from V and 0 bases from J, the gap between germline ends came to 15 bases. This CDR3 spans 15 amino acids. Sequencing was performed with immunoSEQ multiplex PCR; in TCRdb, only in-frame clones are kept and a portion is missing. This sample carries 2 million to 3 million clones, more than 80% of them seen once, and the ten largest clones take over 0.12%.

Sequenced material: naive CD4+ T cells sorted from blood. Stated subset: CD45RA+ positively selected. This receptor was identified in a man in his late teens or twenties in good health. The chain has TRBV19 and TRBJ1-1, with D possibly matching TRBD1 (5 bases). The CDR3: CASTVSGGLNTEAFF. DNA for the CDR3: TGTGCCAGTACGGTTTCCGGGGGATTGAACACTGAAGCTTTCTTT.